This is a list of T cell receptor beta chains from one sample in a study of blood T cell repertoires in COVID-19. TCRdb keeps only in-frame clones here, not all; method: immunoSEQ multiplex PCR. The sample consists of 150,000 or so clones, over 85% of them appearing once. Sequencing was done on a sample of peripheral blood. The receptors stem from a woman in her sixties with COVID-19, enrolled during active disease. Both conserved end residues are trimmed from each CDR3.

V,length,J,CDR3
TRBV11-2,12,TRBJ2-5,ASSQERGGETQY
TRBV27,11,TRBJ1-2,ASSSTGIYGYT
TRBV7-3,14,TRBJ2-1,ASSLTGQVRHNEQF
TRBV7-2,13,TRBJ1-5,ASSPGGVSNQPQH
TRBV25-1,12,TRBJ1-3,ASTERGHGNTIY
TRBV9,11,TRBJ2-3,ASSVTGADTQY
TRBV27,12,TRBJ1-2,ASSFQGLNYGYT
TRBV11-2,12,TRBJ2-5,ASSSRGDRETQY
TRBV10-3,12,TRBJ1-1,AISEDRARTEAF
TRBV7-9,17,TRBJ1-4,ASSLFVGSRDRENEKLF
TRBV19,15,TRBJ2-5,ASSMYPGTGEQETQY
TRBV14,13,TRBJ2-3,ASSRLTGGTDTQY
TRBV19,12,TRBJ1-2,ASSITRGTYGYT
TRBV12-3/TRBV12-4,11,TRBJ1-5,ASSLDSRQPQH
TRBV5-1,13,TRBJ1-4,ASSLRQGFNEKLF
TRBV6-5,13,TRBJ2-2,ASSTRDRGAGELF
TRBV11-2,14,TRBJ2-1,ASSVIYRGSYNEQF
TRBV2,13,TRBJ1-5,ASSVSGGSNQPQH
TRBV2,12,TRBJ2-7,ASSPPGLSHEQY
TRBV7-8,12,TRBJ2-3,ASIGTGGTDTQY
TRBV9,9,TRBJ1-2,ASSDLDGYT
TRBV18,13,TRBJ1-2,ASSPDRTGPYGYT
TRBV18,13,TRBJ2-1,ASSPTTGRYNEQF
TRBV30,11,TRBJ1-2,AWSVQQGGGYT
TRBV7-2,12,TRBJ1-4,ASSPGKGREKLF
TRBV5-5,15,TRBJ1-1,ASSQTEGRRLNTEAF
TRBV6-2/TRBV6-3,12,TRBJ1-1,ASSYKLPNTEAF
TRBV5-4,11,TRBJ1-2,ASSLEGDRGYT
TRBV10-3,12,TRBJ2-1,AISGGSSYNEQF
TRBV18,14,TRBJ1-4,ASSQPGQGRNEKLF
TRBV2,14,TRBJ1-5,ASSESGVDSNQPQH
TRBV9,12,TRBJ1-2,ASSVGDKLGGYT
TRBV11-1,12,TRBJ1-6,ASTWLQGNSPLH
TRBV27,13,TRBJ1-3,ASSIPRVSGNTIY
TRBV5-4,13,TRBJ1-2,ASSQGTGYDYGYT
TRBV20-1,16,TRBJ1-5,SASGRGSGEVSNQPQH
TRBV29-1,12,TRBJ2-5,SVKTWGLTETQY
TRBV2,12,TRBJ2-2,AGGLAGHTGELF
TRBV7-2,12,TRBJ2-7,ASSSGRGSYEQY
TRBV7-2,12,TRBJ1-3,ASSFGQTGNTIY
TRBV6-5,13,TRBJ1-2,ASSLTGWANYGYT
TRBV7-6,13,TRBJ1-3,ASSLDSFSGNTIY
TRBV10-2,11,TRBJ1-1,ASSRQANTEAF
TRBV5-1,15,TRBJ1-5,ASSLGEAQGGNQPQH
TRBV6-2/TRBV6-3,15,TRBJ2-5,ASSYSLRGGMIETQY
TRBV7-2,14,TRBJ1-5,ASSPHHGYGNQPQH
TRBV6-5,14,TRBJ1-5,ASSYSGLGGNQPQH
TRBV6-1,13,TRBJ2-7,ASSETTGFRYEQY
TRBV9,14,TRBJ1-3,ASSVEYSRTGNTIY
TRBV30,9,TRBJ1-2,AWGTGLGYT
TRBV11-2,13,TRBJ2-1,ASSVGTGTYNEQF
TRBV6-5,13,TRBJ1-5,ASSPGQGANQPQH
TRBV3-1/TRBV3-2,12,TRBJ1-2,ASSQAGVVYGYT
TRBV6-5,13,TRBJ2-7,ASSYPGQGFYEQY
TRBV7-2,12,TRBJ2-3,ASSLELEIDTQY
TRBV5-1,16,TRBJ1-4,ASRTFPRETATNEKLF
TRBV25-1,13,TRBJ2-1,ASSDPSGAVDEQF
TRBV5-5,11,TRBJ2-7,ASSFVKPHEQY
TRBV2,11,TRBJ1-2,ASSGDRSYGYT